A selection of T cell receptor beta chains follows, all from one sample in a study of cytomegalovirus exposure and HLA in healthy donors. Some clones are missing from TCRdb's copy, which holds only in-frame ones; the method was immunoSEQ multiplex PCR. Here the sample spans roughly 88,000 clones, around three quarters being singletons. Sequenced sample: PBMCs. The receptors originated from a man aged 30 to 39 in good health and CMV-seropositive. Both conserved end residues are part of each CDR3. D genes are given only for firm matches. The size of a clone is reported for some rows only, either as once, few or many, or as a class for expanded clones.

>TRBV5-1|TRBJ1-4|NA|NA
TGCGCCAGCAGCTTGCCGACTGGATATAATGAAAAACTGTTTTTT
CASSLPTGYNEKLFF
>TRBV11-2|TRBJ1-5|NA|NA
TGTGCCAGCAGCCCGGACAACAACGGCAATCAGCCCCAGCATTTT
CASSPDNNGNQPQHF
>TRBV27|TRBJ1-1|NA|NA
TGTGCCAGCACCCAGAATGGAGGGGTCACTGAAGCTTTCTTT
CASTQNGGVTEAFF
>TRBV10-3|TRBJ2-3|NA|NA
TGTGCCATCAGTGAGTCGGTCCTAGATGCAGATACGCAGTATTTT
CAISESVLDADTQYF
>TRBV30|TRBJ1-2|NA|NA
TGTGCCTGGCAGATGAGTTGGGCCTATGGCTACACCTTC
CAWQMSWAYGYTF
>TRBV7-6|TRBJ2-2|TRBD2|NA
TGTGCCAGCACGTCTCCTGGGACTAGCGAACTCACCGGGGAGCTGTTTTTT
CASTSPGTSELTGELFF
>TRBV2|TRBJ1-4|TRBD1|NA
TGTGCCAGCGACGCCGACAGGGTAGGGGAAAAACTGTTTTTT
CASDADRVGEKLFF
>TRBV5-1|TRBJ1-4|NA|NA
TGCGCCAGCAGCTCCCTCCGTAATGAAAAACTGTTTTTT
CASSSLRNEKLFF
>TRBV5-1|TRBJ1-1|NA|NA
TGCGCCAGCAGCTTTCGGGGGAATGGCGGAACTGAAGCTTTCTTT
CASSFRGNGGTEAFF
>TRBV5-4|TRBJ2-1|NA|NA
TGTGCCAGCAGCCCTGACAGAGCGTCCTACAATGAGCAGTTCTTC
CASSPDRASYNEQFF
>TRBV5-5|TRBJ2-3|TRBD2|few
TGTGCCAGCAGCTTGCCGAGTAGCGGGCTAGCAGATACGCAGTATTTT
CASSLPSSGLADTQYF
>TRBV7-2|TRBJ2-3|TRBD1|NA
TGTGCCAGCAGTCGGACAGGGGCAGATACGCAGTATTTT
CASSRTGADTQYF
>TRBV6-5|TRBJ1-1|NA|NA
TGTGCCAGCAGTTACGGGCCCGGGGGAAACACTGAAGCTTTCTTT
CASSYGPGGNTEAFF
>TRBV28|TRBJ1-5|NA|NA
NA
CASSHGQGRILAQHF
>TRBV5-5|TRBJ1-2|TRBD1|NA
TGTGCCAGCAGCGATCGGACAGGGGGGTACTATGGCTACACCTTC
CASSDRTGGYYGYTF
>TRBV6-4|TRBJ2-7|NA|NA
TGTGCCAGCATCCTTTGCGGAGGGGACAGTTCCTACGAGCAGTACTTC
CASILCGGDSSYEQYF
>TRBV5-1|TRBJ2-5|NA|NA
TGCGCCAGCGGGAACCGGGCCTCAGGGGAGACCCAGTACTTC
CASGNRASGETQYF
>TRBV30|TRBJ2-3|NA|NA
TGTGCCTGGATCACTGCCATGACAGATACGCAGTATTTT
CAWITAMTDTQYF
>TRBV5-1|TRBJ2-2|NA|NA
TGCGCCAGCAGCAGCGGGGACACAACCGGGGAGCTGTTTTTT
CASSSGDTTGELFF
>TRBV29-1|TRBJ1-2|TRBD1|NA
TGCAGCGTTGAGGCCGGACAGGGTAACGGCTACACCTTC
CSVEAGQGNGYTF
>TRBV11-1|TRBJ2-1|TRBD1|NA
TGTGCCAGCAGCCCCCCGGGACAGGGTTACAATGAGCAGTTCTTC
CASSPPGQGYNEQFF
>TRBV28|TRBJ2-7|TRBD1|NA
TGTGCCAGCAGTCCCCGCACAGGGGCCAAAAAACTCCTCTTGGAGCAGTACTTC
CASSPRTGAKKLLLEQYF
>TRBV2|TRBJ1-2|NA|NA
TGTGCCAGCACTCAACCCGGAACAGGAAACTATGGCTACACCTTC
CASTQPGTGNYGYTF
>TRBV7-9|TRBJ2-7|NA|few
TGTGCCAGCAGCTCCCCCGTAGGGGGGGGCGGGGAGCAGTACTTC
CASSSPVGGGGEQYF
>TRBV4-1|TRBJ2-7|TRBD1|NA
TGCGCCAGCAGCCAATACAAAGACAGGGGAGACCACGAGCAGTACTTC
CASSQYKDRGDHEQYF
>TRBV28|TRBJ2-7|TRBD2|NA
TGTGCCAGCAGCCCAGTACTAGCGGGAGTCGGCGAGCAGTACTTC
CASSPVLAGVGEQYF
>TRBV27|TRBJ2-7|TRBD1|NA
TGTGCCAGCAGTTTCCAGGGACAGGGGAACGAGCAGTACTTC
CASSFQGQGNEQYF
>TRBV4-2|TRBJ1-4|TRBD1|NA
TGTGCCAGCAGCCAACCAGACAGGGGCCATGAAAAACTGTTTTTT
CASSQPDRGHEKLFF
>TRBV5-1|TRBJ2-3|NA|NA
TGCGCCAGCAGCTTGGAGGGGCCCAGTACGCAGTATTTT
CASSLEGPSTQYF
>TRBV7-2|TRBJ2-7|NA|NA
TGTGCCAGCAGCTTAGCCCCCGGACCCTTGGGAGCCGAGCAGTACTTC
CASSLAPGPLGAEQYF
>TRBV29-1|TRBJ2-1|TRBD2|NA
TGCAGCGTTGAATTAGCGGGAGCTGGGAATGAGCAGTTCTTC
CSVELAGAGNEQFF
>TRBV10-3|TRBJ2-3|NA|few
TGTGCCATCAGTGACAGGGTTCTGGTCACAGATACGCAGTATTTT
CAISDRVLVTDTQYF
>TRBV6-5|TRBJ1-1|NA|NA
TGTGCCAGCACCCACGGTGGGGGGGGCACTGAAGCTTTCTTT
CASTHGGGGTEAFF
>TRBV7-2|TRBJ1-3|TRBD1|NA
TGTGCCAGCAGCTTAGTCTCGGGACAGGGGATGACTGGAAACACCATATATTTT
CASSLVSGQGMTGNTIYF
>TRBV6-1|TRBJ2-7|TRBD1|NA
TGTGCCAGCAGTGCCCCCCGCTGGACAGGGAGCTCCTACGAGCAGTACTTC
CASSAPRWTGSSYEQYF
>TRBV9|TRBJ2-5|TRBD2|NA
TGTGCCAGCAGCTCAAGCGGGAGTGGAGAGACCCAGTACTTC
CASSSSGSGETQYF
>TRBV28|TRBJ1-2|TRBD1|few
TGTGCCAGCAGCCCAGGGGGTACTATGCGCTACACCTTC
CASSPGGTMRYTF
>TRBV28|TRBJ2-7|TRBD1|NA
TGTGCCAGCAGTTTATACAGGACAGGGGGCTACGAGCAGTACTTC
CASSLYRTGGYEQYF
>TRBV5-6|TRBJ2-1|TRBD1|NA
TGTGCCAGCAGCGTACAGGGGACCTACAATGAGCAGTTCTTC
CASSVQGTYNEQFF
>TRBV7-6|TRBJ1-6|NA|NA
TGTGCCAGCAGCCCGAGGCTGGGTTCCCCCCTAAGCTCCTATAATTCACCCCTCCACTTT
CASSPRLGSPLSSYNSPLHF
>TRBV18|TRBJ2-3|NA|NA
TGTGCCAGCTCACTAACTTCTAGCACAGATACGCAGTATTTT
CASSLTSSTDTQYF
>TRBV7-2|TRBJ1-2|NA|NA
TGTGCCAGCAGCTTAGGGGGCGCCTATGGCTACACCTTC
CASSLGGAYGYTF
>TRBV7-6|TRBJ2-2|NA|NA
TGTGCCAGCAGCTTAGGGACATTAAACACCGGGGAGCTGTTTTTT
CASSLGTLNTGELFF
>TRBV2|TRBJ2-5|NA|NA
TGTGCCAGCAGCTTAGAGCAAGAGACCCAGTACTTC
CASSLEQETQYF
>TRBV5-6|TRBJ2-7|TRBD1|NA
TGTGCCAGCAGCTTGGGACAGGGGTTTACGTACGAGCAGTACTTC
CASSLGQGFTYEQYF
>TRBV6-5|TRBJ2-4|NA|NA
TGTGCCAGCAGCCATCCCCAGGGAAACATTCAGTACTTC
CASSHPQGNIQYF
>TRBV15|TRBJ1-1|TRBD1|NA
TGTGCCACCAGCAGAGGCGGACAGGGCACTGAAGCTTTCTTT
CATSRGGQGTEAFF
>TRBV6-5|TRBJ1-2|NA|NA
TGTGCCAGCAGTTACTCCGCGGGGATTAACTATGGCTACACCTTC
CASSYSAGINYGYTF
>TRBV11-3|TRBJ2-3|TRBD2|NA
TGTGCCAGCAGCCGAGGACTAGCGGGAGGGGATACGCAGTATTTT
CASSRGLAGGDTQYF
>TRBV30|TRBJ1-5|NA|NA
TGTGCCTGGAGTGTCAGAGGGAACCAGCCCCAGCATTTT
CAWSVRGNQPQHF
>TRBV5-4|TRBJ2-5|TRBD2|NA
TGTGCCAGCAGACGGACTAGCGGCGAGACCCAGTACTTC
CASRRTSGETQYF
>TRBV7-9|TRBJ1-1|TRBD1|NA
TGTTCCAGCAGCCTCGGACAGGGTAAAAAGGCTTTCTTT
CSSSLGQGKKAFF
>TRBV5-1|TRBJ1-4|TRBD1|NA
TGCGCCAGCAGCCTCGGGACAGGGGGCTTTAATGAAAAACTGTTTTTT
CASSLGTGGFNEKLFF